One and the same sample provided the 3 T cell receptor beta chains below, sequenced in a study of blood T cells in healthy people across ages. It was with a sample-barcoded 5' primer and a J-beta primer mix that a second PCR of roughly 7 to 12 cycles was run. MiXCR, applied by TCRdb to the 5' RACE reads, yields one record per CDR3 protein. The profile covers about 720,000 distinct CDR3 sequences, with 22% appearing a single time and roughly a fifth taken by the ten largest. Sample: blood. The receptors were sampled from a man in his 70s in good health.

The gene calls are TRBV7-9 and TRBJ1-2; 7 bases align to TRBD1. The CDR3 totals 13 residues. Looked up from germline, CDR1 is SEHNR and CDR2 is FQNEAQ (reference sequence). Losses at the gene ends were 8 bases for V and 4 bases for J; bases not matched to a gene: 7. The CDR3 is CASRQGDLYGYTF. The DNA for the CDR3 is TGTGCCAGCCGCCAGGGGGACCTCTATGGCTACACCTTC.

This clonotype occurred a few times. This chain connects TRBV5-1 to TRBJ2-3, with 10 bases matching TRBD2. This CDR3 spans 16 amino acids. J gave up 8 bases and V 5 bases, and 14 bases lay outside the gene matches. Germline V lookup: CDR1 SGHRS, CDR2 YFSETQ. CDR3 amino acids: CASSIQRGGLPVTQYF. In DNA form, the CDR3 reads TGCGCCAGCAGTATCCAGCGGGGGGGCCTTCCCGTTACGCAGTATTTT.

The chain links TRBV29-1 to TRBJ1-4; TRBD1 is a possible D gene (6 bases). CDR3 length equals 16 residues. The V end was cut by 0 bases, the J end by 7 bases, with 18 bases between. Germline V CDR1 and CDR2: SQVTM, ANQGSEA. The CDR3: CSVEDPVGALGEKLFF. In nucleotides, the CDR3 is TGCAGCGTTGAAGATCCAGTGGGGGCTTTAGGTGAAAAACTGTTTTTT.